The sequence of this TCR beta chain was determined in a study of follicular helper T cells after annual influenza vaccination. This CDR3 is 16 amino acids long. The trim removed 6 bases at V and 2 bases at J, leaving 7 bases unmatched. Germline values: CDR1 ENHRY, CDR2 SYGVKD. Using immunoSEQ multiplex PCR, the repertoire was profiled, and TCRdb retains in-frame clones only, with some absent. Among some 11,000 clones, approximately 79% were seen once, and the ten largest hold about 0.87%. Sequencing used CXCR5- memory CD4+ T cells sorted from blood, obtained 6 weeks after influenza vaccination. The chain has TRBV10-3 and TRBJ1-2; 12 bases are a match to TRBD1. The TCR sequence derives from an adult who received the influenza vaccine. This CDR3 reads CAIRPGTGGKNYGYTF. CDR3 nucleotide sequence: TGTGCCATCAGACCCGGGACAGGGGGCAAAAACTATGGCTACACCTTC.